This TCR beta chain was sequenced in a study of blood T cell repertoires in COVID-19. Sequencing used immunoSEQ multiplex PCR; TCRdb keeps in-frame clones, though not all of them. This sample yields 400,000 to 450,000 clones, of which about 91% are seen a single time; 10% to 15% belongs to the top ten. Germline lookup yields CDR1 GTSNPN and CDR2 SVGIG (reference sequence). Trimming pared 6 bases from V and 9 bases from J, leaving 13 bases between. This CDR3 region has 11 residues. The sequence was collected from a woman aged 50 to 60 with COVID-19, enrolled during active disease. The chain has TRBV30 and TRBJ2-3; TRBD2 might be the D (5 bases). Sequencing used peripheral blood. DNA of the CDR3: TGTGCCTGCGGGAATCAGATAACGCAGTATTTT. Amino acids: CACGNQITQYF.